These T cell receptor beta chains were read from a single sample in a study of response to subunit inactivated influenza vaccine. TCRdb passed the RT-PCR reads through MiXCR, listing each CDR3 protein once. This repertoire shows 800,000 or so distinct CDR3 sequences, 20% to 25% found once; its top ten account for approximately 10%. The material was PBMCs from blood, obtained about 5 days after vaccination. The receptors were gathered from a man aged 45 to 65 who received an inactivated influenza vaccine. CDR3s include the opening cysteine and the closing phenylalanine or tryptophan. Each record gives: V gene, J gene, D gene, CDR3 protein. D genes are given only for firm matches.

v_call: TRBV29-1; j_call: TRBJ2-3; d_call: -; cdr3_aa: CSVAGGGDGTDTQYF
v_call: TRBV6-6; j_call: TRBJ1-3; d_call: TRBD1; cdr3_aa: CASSYLQGNTIYF
v_call: TRBV14; j_call: TRBJ1-1; d_call: -; cdr3_aa: CASSQEPLKNTEAFF
v_call: TRBV11-2; j_call: TRBJ1-5; d_call: -; cdr3_aa: CASSLDGGVQHF
v_call: TRBV29-1; j_call: TRBJ1-1; d_call: -; cdr3_aa: CSVAGGRGGWHTEAFF
v_call: TRBV7-2; j_call: TRBJ2-7; d_call: -; cdr3_aa: CASSNSAYEQYF
v_call: TRBV29-1; j_call: TRBJ1-3; d_call: TRBD1; cdr3_aa: CSVETGSGNTIYF
v_call: TRBV7-9; j_call: TRBJ2-2; d_call: TRBD2; cdr3_aa: CASSIPGGGGELFF
v_call: TRBV12-3/TRBV12-4; j_call: TRBJ2-1; d_call: TRBD2; cdr3_aa: CASNIRAGGYNEQFF
v_call: TRBV9; j_call: TRBJ2-3; d_call: TRBD2; cdr3_aa: CASSVGGGIDTQYF
v_call: TRBV5-5; j_call: TRBJ1-5; d_call: TRBD1; cdr3_aa: CASSSLDRGSNQPQHF
v_call: TRBV6-1; j_call: TRBJ2-1; d_call: -; cdr3_aa: CASTWTFPNEQFF
v_call: TRBV11-2; j_call: TRBJ2-3; d_call: -; cdr3_aa: CASSRRDPYTDTQYF
v_call: TRBV20-1; j_call: TRBJ1-1; d_call: -; cdr3_aa: CSARDADGEAFF
v_call: TRBV7-8; j_call: TRBJ2-7; d_call: -; cdr3_aa: CASSYAYGTEQYF
v_call: TRBV10-3; j_call: TRBJ1-2; d_call: -; cdr3_aa: CAISEQGTGGYTF
v_call: TRBV20-1; j_call: TRBJ1-1; d_call: -; cdr3_aa: CSARGRGGMNTEAFF
v_call: TRBV7-8; j_call: TRBJ2-1; d_call: -; cdr3_aa: CASSHSTPGLAPHEQFF
v_call: TRBV6-5; j_call: TRBJ2-7; d_call: -; cdr3_aa: CASSYSTRYSYEQYF
v_call: TRBV12-3/TRBV12-4; j_call: TRBJ2-5; d_call: -; cdr3_aa: CASSFGGALRETQYF
v_call: TRBV12-3/TRBV12-4; j_call: TRBJ2-3; d_call: TRBD1; cdr3_aa: CASSLAQGGIDTQYF
v_call: TRBV5-6; j_call: TRBJ2-7; d_call: -; cdr3_aa: CASSIPGRGYEQYF
v_call: TRBV6-5; j_call: TRBJ2-3; d_call: TRBD2; cdr3_aa: CASSYTSGTDTQYF
v_call: TRBV29-1; j_call: TRBJ2-2; d_call: -; cdr3_aa: CSVDGGTADTGELFF
v_call: TRBV7-6; j_call: TRBJ1-1; d_call: -; cdr3_aa: CASSGWRSSSEAFF
v_call: TRBV10-3; j_call: TRBJ1-2; d_call: TRBD1; cdr3_aa: CATFPGAGGKGYTF
v_call: TRBV20-1; j_call: TRBJ2-4; d_call: -; cdr3_aa: CSARIHLGKNIQYF
v_call: TRBV10-3; j_call: TRBJ2-7; d_call: TRBD2; cdr3_aa: CAISERAAGTNEQYF
v_call: TRBV20-1; j_call: TRBJ2-7; d_call: -; cdr3_aa: CSARASDGLSYEQYF
v_call: TRBV12-3/TRBV12-4; j_call: TRBJ2-5; d_call: -; cdr3_aa: CASSFWIQETQYF
v_call: TRBV20-1; j_call: TRBJ2-1; d_call: TRBD2; cdr3_aa: CSARGGGLLGYNEQFF
v_call: TRBV9; j_call: TRBJ2-1; d_call: -; cdr3_aa: CASSVGLGSYNEQFF
v_call: TRBV20-1; j_call: TRBJ2-5; d_call: -; cdr3_aa: CSAWRGPETQYF
v_call: TRBV5-1; j_call: TRBJ1-1; d_call: TRBD1; cdr3_aa: CASSSGTGVGTEAFF
v_call: TRBV18; j_call: TRBJ2-3; d_call: -; cdr3_aa: CASSLQTGHDTQYF
v_call: TRBV25-1; j_call: TRBJ2-7; d_call: -; cdr3_aa: CASKGLWTYEQYF
v_call: TRBV6-5; j_call: TRBJ2-1; d_call: -; cdr3_aa: CASSYSGVLTERYNEQFF
v_call: TRBV4-2; j_call: TRBJ2-1; d_call: TRBD2; cdr3_aa: CASSQDTAGGPARYNEQFF
v_call: TRBV29-1; j_call: TRBJ2-5; d_call: TRBD2; cdr3_aa: CSVELADWQETQYF
v_call: TRBV5-6; j_call: TRBJ1-1; d_call: -; cdr3_aa: CPSNHGGGTEAFF
v_call: TRBV11-2; j_call: TRBJ1-5; d_call: -; cdr3_aa: CASSLTGFNQPQHF
v_call: TRBV7-9; j_call: TRBJ2-1; d_call: -; cdr3_aa: CASSPASVGYNEQFF
v_call: TRBV5-5; j_call: TRBJ1-2; d_call: -; cdr3_aa: CASSLAGGGTNYGYTF
v_call: TRBV4-3; j_call: TRBJ2-1; d_call: -; cdr3_aa: CASSQDLRGGRKVYNEQFF
v_call: TRBV29-1; j_call: TRBJ1-2; d_call: -; cdr3_aa: CSAGETYGYTF
v_call: TRBV15; j_call: TRBJ2-7; d_call: -; cdr3_aa: CATSRQGSLGEQYF
v_call: TRBV7-2; j_call: TRBJ2-7; d_call: TRBD1; cdr3_aa: CASSSTTAQGAYEQYF
v_call: TRBV29-1; j_call: TRBJ2-3; d_call: TRBD2; cdr3_aa: CSVEGVAGLTDTQYF
v_call: TRBV5-1; j_call: TRBJ2-1; d_call: TRBD2; cdr3_aa: CASSSSGSGNNEQFF
v_call: TRBV5-1; j_call: TRBJ1-1; d_call: -; cdr3_aa: CASSLHQGSDTEAFF
v_call: TRBV4-1; j_call: TRBJ2-2; d_call: -; cdr3_aa: CASSQGMKGPGTGELFF
v_call: TRBV5-1; j_call: TRBJ2-3; d_call: -; cdr3_aa: CASSANPGAKQTDTQYF